The present T cell receptor (beta chain) was sequenced within a study of T cells after yellow fever vaccination. Each CDR3 protein gets one entry after TCRdb re-called the 5' RACE reads with MiXCR. Of hundreds of thousands of distinct CDR3 sequences in the sample, around 19% were seen once. This clonotype was obtained from a man younger than 35 who received the YFV17D yellow fever vaccine. The sample consisted of PBMCs, taken before the yellow fever booster vaccination.

The DNA for the CDR3 is TGTGCCAGCAGCACGGGGACAGGTCGGCTTCTGAATCAGCCCCAGCATTTT. This sequence encodes CASSTGTGRLLNQPQHF. The chain carries TRBV5-6 and TRBJ1-5; TRBD1 matches at 8 bases. The trim removed 4 bases at V and 4 bases at J, leaving 13 bases unmatched. The length of the CDR3 is 17 residues. Germline assignment: CDR1 SGHDT and CDR2 YYEEEE.